The 3 T cell receptor beta chains below were found in one sample sequenced in a study of cytotoxic CD8 clonotypes in ibrutinib-treated CLL. The repertoire was sequenced with immunoSEQ multiplex PCR; TCRdb's copy has only in-frame clones and lacks some. The repertoire holds fewer than 400,000 clones, with 67% as singletons. Material: PBMCs, obtained after 36 months of ibrutinib treatment. The origin of the receptors is a human donor with chronic lymphocytic leukemia.

The chain carries TRBV5-1 and TRBJ2-1; 9 bases line up with TRBD1. Germline CDR1 reads SGHRS; CDR2 reads YFSETQ. V lost 3 bases to trimming and J lost 6 bases; unmatched junction nucleotides: 7. The CDR3 contains 15 residues. The CDR3 is CASSSQGADGNEQFF. The DNA for the CDR3 is TGCGCCAGCAGCTCACAGGGGGCCGATGGCAATGAGCAGTTCTTC.

This chain links TRBV28 with TRBJ2-7; 7 bases line up with TRBD2. Germline V lookup: CDR1 MDHEN, CDR2 SYDVKM. V lost 3 bases, J lost 5 bases, and 4 bases stayed unmatched. The CDR3 runs 13 residues. The CDR3 region has the DNA TGTGCCAGCAGTTTTTTCCGGGGGGACGAGCAGTACTTC. It codes for CASSFFRGDEQYF.

This chain uses TRBV5-1 with TRBJ2-5; 15 bases line up with TRBD2. The CDR3 runs to 20 residues. V was pared by 0 bases and J by 2 bases, with 11 bases of the junction left unmatched. Germline CDR1 SGHRS, CDR2 YFSETQ. CDR3 DNA: TGCGCCAGCAGCTTGGCCCTCCGGACTAGCGGGGGGGCGGGGCAAGAGACCCAGTACTTC. It codes for CASSLALRTSGGAGQETQYF.